The 22 T cell receptor beta chains below all came from one sample that was sequenced in a study of shared clonotypes between healthy human individuals. TCRdb's copy holds only in-frame clones and misses some; the assay was immunoSEQ multiplex PCR. Here the sample spans around 750,000 clones, around 74% being singletons. The sample consisted of memory CD4+ T cells sorted from blood. Subset defined: CD45RA-negative fraction. Receptor source: a woman between 25 and 40 years old in good health.

This clone has a handful of counts. The V gene is TRBV29-1, the J gene TRBJ1-1; D is possibly TRBD1 (6 bases). The CDR3 loop spans 16 amino acids. CDR1 and CDR2 from the germline V gene are SQVTM and ANQGSEA. V dropped 5 bases and J dropped 2 bases, with 21 bases sitting between them. The CDR3 DNA sequence: TGCAGCGTTAACACGAGGGGGGTGGAAGGTAACACTGAAGCTTTCTTT. Its protein is CSVNTRGVEGNTEAFF. Combining the CDR3 with reference TRBV29-1 and TRBJ1-1 gives the whole variable domain SAVISQKPSRDICQRGTSLTIQCQVDSQVTMMFWYRQQPGQSLTLIATANQGSEATYESGFVIDKFPISRPNLTFSTLTVSNMSPEDSSIYLCSVNTRGVEGNTEAFFGQGTRLTVV.

This clone was seen ten or more times. V gene TRBV2 combines with J gene TRBJ1-1, with unresolved D. V dropped 3 bases and J dropped 3 bases, with 8 bases sitting between them. Germline V lookup: CDR1 SNHLY, CDR2 FYNNEI. The CDR3 covers 13 residues. The CDR3 spells CASSDDTDTEAFF. The CDR3 DNA reads TGTGCCAGCAGTGATGACACAGACACTGAAGCTTTCTTT.

This clone was seen a few times. The rearrangement links TRBV28 to TRBJ1-5, with D unresolved. This CDR3 has 12 residues. Per the germline V gene, CDR1 is MDHEN and CDR2 is SYDVKM. Trimming left V 6 bases short and J 11 bases short, with 14 bases between. The CDR3 nucleotides are TGTGCCAGCAGCCGAACTGCCGTGTCCCAGCATTTT. It encodes CASSRTAVSQHF.

The chain uses TRBV29-1 and TRBJ2-3; D not resolved. This CDR3 is 13 amino acids long. Germline V lookup: CDR1 SQVTM, CDR2 ANQGSEA. Between the trimmed V and J ends, which lost 2 bases and 0 bases, there was a span of 6 bases. The CDR3 loop is CSVEPTSTDTQYF. The CDR3 nucleotides are TGCAGCGTTGAACCTACTAGCACAGATACGCAGTATTTT.

The chain links TRBV2 to TRBJ1-1; the D is unclear. The V end lost 2 bases, the J end lost 1 base, and 11 bases lay between the germline ends. The CDR3 runs to 15 residues. Germline-derived CDR1 and CDR2 are SNHLY and FYNNEI. For the CDR3, the DNA is TGTGCCAGCAGTGAACTTCGGCAGAGGAACACTGAAGCTTTCTTT. As protein: CASSELRQRNTEAFF.

The chain links TRBV7-9 to TRBJ2-2; no clear D gene. This CDR3 spans 13 amino acids. Germline V gives CDR1 SEHNR, CDR2 FQNEAQ (reference sequence). Trimming left V 1 base short and J 4 bases short, with 4 bases between. CDR3 in DNA: TGTGCCAGCAGCTTAGATGTCACCGGGGAGCTGTTTTTT. Protein product: CASSLDVTGELFF.

This clone came up once. The gene calls are TRBV29-1 and TRBJ2-1; 11 bases are a match to TRBD2. V lost 7 bases and J lost 4; bases outside the gene matches: 6. CDR1 and CDR2 (germline): SQVTM, ANQGSEA. This CDR3 has 14 amino acids. The CDR3 region is CSDLRLAGYNEQFF. The CDR3 coding sequence is TGCAGCGACCTACGACTAGCGGGATACAATGAGCAGTTCTTC.

The V call is TRBV18, the J call TRBJ2-2; maybe TRBD2 (6 bases). The CDR3 consists of 14 residues. V was trimmed by 5 bases and J by 5 bases, leaving 12 bases between them. Germline V gives CDR1 KGHSH, CDR2 LQKENI. CDR3 loop: CASSALGRTGELFF. CDR3 nucleotide sequence: TGTGCCAGCTCAGCGTTGGGGAGGACCGGGGAGCTGTTTTTT.

In this sample, this clone turned up a few times. The chain joins TRBV7-9 to TRBJ2-5; D is tentatively TRBD1 or TRBD2 (6 bases each). Germline V CDR1 and CDR2: SEHNR, FQNEAQ (reference sequence). The CDR3 has 16 residues. V gave up 5 bases and J gave up 4 bases, with 20 bases separating them. The CDR3: CASSPYGGPEGETQYF. CDR3 DNA: TGTGCCAGCAGCCCTTATGGGGGGCCCGAGGGAGAGACCCAGTACTTC.

The chain links TRBV28 to TRBJ2-4, with D perhaps matching TRBD1 (5 bases). The CDR3 is 14 residues long. V was trimmed by 5 bases and J by 0 bases, leaving 8 bases between them. Germline CDR1 is MDHEN and CDR2 is SYDVKM. The DNA of the CDR3 is TGTGCCAGCAGTCGACAGCTAGCCAAAAACATTCAGTACTTC. Encoded protein: CASSRQLAKNIQYF.

This clone was picked up many times. The chain joins TRBV11-2 to TRBJ2-3; no reliable D call. V gave up 2 bases and J gave up 2 bases, with 2 bases separating them. The CDR3 spans 12 residues. Per germline, CDR1 SGHAT and CDR2 FQNNGV. The CDR3 spells CASSLTTDTQYF. In nucleotides, the CDR3 is TGTGCCAGCAGCTTAACCACAGATACGCAGTATTTT.

The gene calls are TRBV11-2 and TRBJ2-5; D is uncertain. CDR3 length: 13 amino acids. CDR1 and CDR2 from the germline V gene are SGHAT and FQNNGV. V was shortened by 5 bases and J by 5 bases, with 12 bases between the two germline ends. CDR3 coding DNA: TGTGCCAGCAGCCTAACCCCCCGCGAGACCCAGTACTTC. It specifies CASSLTPRETQYF.

The genes are TRBV7-9 and TRBJ2-7, with a possible D match to TRBD2 (5 bases). CDR3 length: 14 residues. The germline V gene has CDR1 SEHNR and CDR2 FQNEAQ (reference sequence). V lost 5 bases to trimming and J lost 4 bases, with 15 bases between them. The CDR3 region is CASSPGIGTYEQYF. CDR3 DNA: TGTGCCAGCAGCCCGGGAATCGGTACGTACGAGCAGTACTTC. The full variable domain, in which reference TRBV7-9 and TRBJ2-7 provide the parts outside the CDR3, is DTGVSQNPRHKITKRGQNVTFRCDPISEHNRLYWYRQTLGQGPEFLTYFQNEAQLEKSRLLSDRFSAERPKGSFSTLEIQRTEQGDSAMYLCASSPGIGTYEQYFGPGTRLTVT.

The chain employs TRBV19 and TRBJ2-7; TRBD1 agrees at 8 bases. The CDR3 totals 16 residues. CDR1 is LNHDA, CDR2 SQIVND, per germline (reference sequence). V trimming: 3 bases; J trimming: 7 bases; junction bases outside the gene matches: 14. The CDR3: CASSIWQGASLTEQYF. The CDR3 DNA reads TGTGCCAGTAGTATTTGGCAGGGGGCTAGCTTGACTGAGCAGTACTTC.

The rearrangement uses TRBV29-1 and TRBJ1-1; unclear D gene. V lost 5 bases and J lost 0, with 13 bases in between. This CDR3 spans 14 amino acids. The germline CDR1 and CDR2 sequences are SQVTM and ANQGSEA. The CDR3 spells CSVRFGVLNTEAFF. CDR3 DNA sequence: TGCAGCGTTCGTTTCGGCGTCCTGAACACTGAAGCTTTCTTT.

The rearrangement uses TRBV28 and TRBJ1-2, with D perhaps matching TRBD1 (5 bases). Trimming cost V 6 bases and J 7 bases, with 21 bases left between them. CDR1 and CDR2 from the germline V gene are MDHEN and SYDVKM. The CDR3 is 15 amino acids. The CDR3 spells CASRPQGTPFGGYTF. As DNA, the CDR3 is TGTGCCAGCAGGCCACAAGGGACCCCATTTGGTGGCTACACCTTC.

This chain joins TRBV5-8 and TRBJ1-2, with 7 bases aligning to TRBD1. Trimming took 3 bases from V and 7 from J; bases not matched to a gene: 6. CDR3 length equals 13 residues. The germline V gene has CDR1 SGHTS and CDR2 YDEGEE. The CDR3 DNA sequence: TGTGCCAGCAGCTCACTCGACAGGGCTGGCTACACCTTC. Its translation: CASSSLDRAGYTF.

The chain employs TRBV10-2 and TRBJ2-1, with D possibly TRBD2 on 6 matching bases. With 0 bases removed from V and 4 bases from J, the gap between germline ends came to 10 bases. The CDR3 length is 15 residues. The germline CDR1 and CDR2 sequences are WSHSY and SAAADI. The CDR3 DNA reads TGCGCCAGCAGTGAGTCGCTGGGGACTTACAATGAGCAGTTCTTC. This gives the protein CASSESLGTYNEQFF.

J is TRBJ2-2 and V is TRBV7-7; D is possibly TRBD1 (6 bases). The CDR3 sequence is 15 residues long. Germline V gives CDR1 SSHAT, CDR2 FNYEAQ (reference sequence). Trimming stripped 3 bases from V and 6 bases from J, with 14 bases between. Here the CDR3 reads CASSLGAPTAGELFF. CDR3 nucleotide sequence: TGTGCCAGCAGCTTGGGGGCCCCGACGGCCGGGGAGCTGTTTTTT.

The rearrangement joins TRBV5-5 to TRBJ1-1; TRBD1 matches 7 bases. CDR1 and CDR2 (germline): SGHKS, YYEKEE (reference sequence). This CDR3 has 13 residues. The trim removed 4 bases at V and 14 bases at J, leaving 14 bases unmatched. In DNA form, the CDR3 reads TGTGCCAGCAGCACCATCGACAGGGCCAAAATGTTCTTT. Amino acid sequence: CASSTIDRAKMFF.

CDR3 DNA: TGTGCCAGCAGCTTTGGGGGCGAGACAAGTGGCTACACCTTC. Translating gives CASSFGGETSGYTF. The chain has TRBV5-6 and TRBJ1-2, with TRBD1 as a possible D gene (6 bases). V was trimmed by 2 bases and J by 7 bases, leaving 15 bases between them. The germline CDR1 and CDR2 sequences are SGHDT and YYEEEE. CDR3 size: 14 residues.

This clone turned up a few times. The chain links TRBV29-1 to TRBJ2-1, with 9 bases fitting TRBD2. This CDR3 is 17 amino acids long. Germline CDR1 reads SQVTM; CDR2 reads ANQGSEA. V trimming: 2 bases; J trimming: 3 bases; junction bases outside the gene matches: 11. Here the CDR3 DNA reads TGCAGCGTTGAACTTTTCATGGCGGGGGGGTACTACAATGAGCAGTTCTTC. Translation: CSVELFMAGGYYNEQFF.